This T cell receptor beta chain was captured in a study of cytotoxic CD8 clonotypes in ibrutinib-treated CLL (dated by TCRdb to the early 2020s). The study in broad terms: The cohort was composed of ten to eleven relapsed/refractory and approximately 16 treatment-naive patients; IGHV unmutated status was identified in roughly 17 patients. Partial responses were observed in some 24 patients and complete responses in 2; after a median follow-up of 68 months, remission was maintained in 15 or so patients and progression was observed in approximately twelve. Of the approximately 87 participants in the trial, 20 to 30 had longitudinal samples available. Samples averaged approximately 260,000 productive templates and 90,000 to 95,000 productive rearrangements. Every remission and progressive disease sample was obtained while ibrutinib was still being received by the patients. Response samples were obtained after a median of about 13 months of treatment, with a range of about 6 to 40 months. Cryopreserved peripheral blood mononuclear cells were collected before treatment, at response, and at either disease progression or sustained remission.

In the paper's terms, the time point label means: approximately 25 months on ibrutinib. For TCR beta library preparation, around 2 micrograms of genomic DNA were isolated from cryopreserved PBMCs. Longitudinal blood samples from CLL patients receiving ibrutinib monotherapy were subjected to high-throughput TCR beta sequencing. Patients were enrolled in a phase 2 open-label single-center ibrutinib monotherapy trial. In its sample, this clone was seen once. No cognate antigen has been identified for it. Per-nucleotide qualities are absent, and no much larger clonotype sits a single base away. Each clonotype received, on average, about 9.7x coverage in deep resolution sequencing performed on a MiSeq, where the target depth lay between 1 in 1 million and 1 in 200,000 T cells. TCR beta libraries were generated with the immunoSEQ hsTCRB Kit. As for the original processing: Data were analyzed with ImmunoSEQ Data Assistant and ImmunoSEQ Analyzer, with V, D and J genes assigned per IMGT definitions. Clonality, which ranges from 0 to 1, was calculated as one minus the normalized Shannon entropy of productive rearrangement frequencies. Only overrepresented clonotypes making up at least 0.05% of each patient's repertoire were included in the public clonotype analysis. About a dozen age-matched healthy donor repertoires from immuneACCESS served as clonality controls. In TCRdb, the immuneACCESS table is reduced to in-frame sequences with V and J assigned. These tables do not hold every clone; where another copy was compared, an unresolved V gene accounts for under half, and the others remain unexplained. V and J calls and clone size follow that table, whereas D and trimming were derived from the DNA. This sample gives about 130,000 clones in total; around four fifths of them show up just once. Clones ranked in the top ten supply approximately 3.5% of the sample.

Reading from cysteine to phenylalanine, the CDR3 counts 13 amino acids. CDR3 DNA is the only sequence kept; it has 39 bases, read in frame from the first base. CDR1 is given as LGHNA and CDR2 as YSLEER, both from the germline V gene. Trimming at the junction amounts to 0 bases on V and 5 bases on J, and the germline ends lie 8 bases apart. Study-wide findings and limitations: Clonality increased at ibrutinib response, stayed stable in sustained remission, and fell back toward baseline at progression. Baseline clonality was found to be higher than that of age-matched healthy donors and was strongly correlated with circulating CD8+ T-cell counts. Public clonotypes were rare and either shrank or stayed stable during treatment, and the rise in clonality at ibrutinib response reflected expansion of private clonotypes. Lymph node repertoires were not examined, and the timing of sampling was not matched between patients in sustained remission and those whose disease progressed.

The rearrangement joined TRBV4-3 to TRBJ2-7; the D gene assignment is perhaps TRBD1 or TRBD2, with each matching 5 bases. The input for sequencing was PBMCs, taken after 24 months of ibrutinib treatment. The sequence came from a human donor with chronic lymphocytic leukemia. In nucleotides, the sequence is TGCGCCAGCAGCCAAGATTGGGGGAACGAGCAGTACTTC. Translation gives CASSQDWGNEQYF.